These 5 T cell receptor beta chains were all obtained from the same sample, sequenced in a study of blood T cell repertoires in COVID-19. Measured with immunoSEQ multiplex PCR; TCRdb has only the in-frame clones, and not every one. The top ten clones hold roughly 9.5% of a sample with roughly 42,000 clones, roughly nine tenths of them seen once. The sequencing sample was made of peripheral blood. The receptors derive from a man aged 25 to 40 with active or convalescent COVID-19.

V and J are TRBV30 and TRBJ2-1; D may be TRBD2 (5 bases). Trimming cost V 5 bases and J 10 bases, with 18 bases left between them. The germline CDR1 and CDR2 sequences are GTSNPN and SVGIG (reference sequence). This CDR3 comprises 13 residues. CDR3 DNA sequence: TGTGCCTGGGGTCGACTACCTCGAGGGGAGCAGTTCTTC. Translating gives CAWGRLPRGEQFF.

The chain couples TRBV3-1 (or the pseudogene TRBV3-2) to TRBJ2-5; D is possibly TRBD2 (8 bases). The germline V gene encodes CDR1 LGHDT and CDR2 YNNKEL (reference sequence). Trimming cost V 4 bases and J 3 bases, with 33 bases left between them. The CDR3 runs 21 residues. CDR3 loop: CASSPRQGVGRTSGTKETQYF. CDR3 sequence (DNA): TGTGCCAGCAGCCCGAGACAGGGCGTAGGTCGAACTAGCGGTACGAAAGAGACCCAGTACTTC.

The chain joins TRBV19 to TRBJ1-3; 9 nucleotides line up with TRBD1. The J segment lost 4 bases and the V segment lost 6 bases, leaving 10 bases of the junction unmatched. The CDR3 is made up of 16 amino acids. Germline V gene data show CDR1 as LNHDA and CDR2 as SQIVND (reference sequence). CDR3 sequence: CASRFLQQGAGNTIYF. CDR3 nucleotides: TGTGCCAGTAGATTCCTACAACAGGGGGCAGGAAACACCATATATTTT.

The chain recombines TRBV2 with TRBJ1-5; D is unresolved. Germline V CDR1 and CDR2: SNHLY, FYNNEI. V lost 1 base, J lost 5 bases, and 12 bases lay in between. The length of the CDR3 is 15 residues. CDR3 residues: CASSEGKVADQPQHF. The DNA for the CDR3 is TGTGCCAGCAGTGAAGGGAAGGTCGCGGATCAGCCCCAGCATTTT.

The gene calls are TRBV6-5 and TRBJ1-5; 7 bases line up with TRBD1. This CDR3 has 15 amino acids. Unmatched junction bases numbered 10, after V lost 8 bases and J lost 3 bases. The germline V gene encodes CDR1 MNHEY and CDR2 SVGAGI. The CDR3 sequence: CASRSGQEINQPQHF. In DNA form, the CDR3 reads TGTGCCAGCCGGAGTGGACAGGAGATCAATCAGCCCCAGCATTTT.